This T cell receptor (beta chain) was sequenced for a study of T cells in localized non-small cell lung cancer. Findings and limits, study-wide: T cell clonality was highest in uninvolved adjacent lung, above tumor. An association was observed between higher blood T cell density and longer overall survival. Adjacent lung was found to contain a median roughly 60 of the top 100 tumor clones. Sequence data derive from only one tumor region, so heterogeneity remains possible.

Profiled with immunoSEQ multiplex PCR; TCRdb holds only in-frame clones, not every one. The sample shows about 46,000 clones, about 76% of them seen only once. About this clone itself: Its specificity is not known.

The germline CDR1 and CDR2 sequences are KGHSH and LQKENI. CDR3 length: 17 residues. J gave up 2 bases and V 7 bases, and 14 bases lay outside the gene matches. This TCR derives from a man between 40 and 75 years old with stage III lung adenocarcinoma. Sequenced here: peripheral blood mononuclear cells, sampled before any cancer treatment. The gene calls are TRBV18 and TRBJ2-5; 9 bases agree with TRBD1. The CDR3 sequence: CASFRGQGVPVQETQYF. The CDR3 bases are TGTGCCAGCTTCCGGGGACAGGGCGTCCCTGTGCAAGAGACCCAGTACTTC.